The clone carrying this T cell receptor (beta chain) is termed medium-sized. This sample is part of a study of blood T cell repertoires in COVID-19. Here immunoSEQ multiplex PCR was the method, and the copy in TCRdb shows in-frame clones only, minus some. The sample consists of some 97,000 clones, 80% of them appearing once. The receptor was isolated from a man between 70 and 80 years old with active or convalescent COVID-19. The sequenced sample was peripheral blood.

CDR3 region: CAWSGAAQGVGQPQHF. Here the CDR3 DNA reads TGTGCCTGGTCCGGAGCTGCCCAGGGGGTAGGTCAGCCCCAGCATTTT. The V and J genes are TRBV30 and TRBJ1-5, with TRBD1 matching 7 bases. The trim removed 5 bases at V and 6 bases at J, leaving 16 bases unmatched. The CDR3 is 16 residues long. Germline V gene lookup returns CDR1 GTSNPN and CDR2 SVGIG (reference sequence).